One sample yielded the 10 T cell receptor beta chains listed below, sequenced in a study of blood T cell repertoires in COVID-19. The method was immunoSEQ multiplex PCR; TCRdb's version includes in-frame clones alone and lacks a portion of them. This table has some 250,000 clones, more than 70% appearing once. The sequenced sample consisted of peripheral blood. Receptors were obtained from an older man with acute or convalescent COVID-19.

The gene calls are TRBV19 and TRBJ2-7; TRBD1 agrees at 8 bases. Unmatched junction bases numbered 8, after V lost 3 bases and J lost 7 bases. The CDR3 consists of 14 residues. Germline assignment: CDR1 LNHDA and CDR2 SQIVND (reference sequence). As DNA, the CDR3 is TGTGCCAGTAGTATCAGCCAGGGGGCCCGAGAGCAGTACTTC. It yields the protein CASSISQGAREQYF. Complete variable domain (other parts from reference TRBV19 and TRBJ2-7): DGGITQSPKYLFRKEGQNVTLSCEQNLNHDAMYWYRQDPGQGLRLIYYSQIVNDFQKGDIAEGYSVSREKKESFPLTVTSAQKNPTAFYLCASSISQGAREQYFGPGTRLTVT.

The rearrangement links TRBV6-2 or TRBV6-3 to TRBJ2-7; 10 nucleotides line up with TRBD2. Trimming removed 5 bases from V and 6 bases from J; junction bases left unmatched: 7. Per the germline V gene, CDR1 is MNHEY and CDR2 is SVGEGT. This CDR3 comprises 14 residues. The CDR3 region has the DNA TGTGCCAGCAGTCGCCCGGGACTAGCGTTCGAGCAGTACTTC. This gives the protein CASSRPGLAFEQYF.

Only a few counts were recorded for this clone. The chain carries TRBV19 and TRBJ1-1; D perhaps matches TRBD1 (5 bases). CDR1 and CDR2 from the germline V gene are LNHDA and SQIVND (reference sequence). The CDR3 loop spans 14 amino acids. Deletions cut 3 bases from V and 8 bases from J, with 16 bases between. The CDR3 DNA follows: TGTGCCAGTAGTATTGAAGGATGGAGGGGAGAAGCTTTCTTT. Translating gives CASSIEGWRGEAFF.

This rearrangement joins TRBV24-1 to TRBJ1-2; the D gene is possibly TRBD1 (6 bases). Germline CDR1 KGHDR, CDR2 SFDVKD. The CDR3 covers 15 residues. V gave up 4 bases and J gave up 6 bases, with 17 bases separating them. CDR3 amino acids: CATSEDSQGKNGYTF. DNA for the CDR3: TGTGCCACCAGTGAGGACTCCCAGGGGAAGAATGGCTACACCTTC.

This clone was seen once. This chain connects TRBV5-4 to TRBJ1-6; possible D gene TRBD1, 6 bases. V lost 6 bases and J 4 bases, leaving 20 bases between the germline ends. Per germline, CDR1 SGHNT and CDR2 YYREEE (reference sequence). The CDR3 extends over 17 amino acids. The CDR3, as DNA: TGTGCCAGCACAGTGGGGGCTGGGTTCGGGTATAATTCACCCCTCCACTTT. This sequence encodes CASTVGAGFGYNSPLHF.

The V call is TRBV27, the J call TRBJ2-7, with 10 bases lining up with TRBD1. The J segment lost 6 bases and the V segment lost 5 bases, leaving 1 base of the junction unmatched. CDR3 size: 12 residues. The germline gives CDR1 MNHEY, CDR2 SMNVEV (reference sequence). This CDR3 is CASSGQGGEQYF. As DNA, the CDR3 is TGTGCCAGCAGTGGACAGGGGGGCGAGCAGTACTTC.

In this sample, this clone turned up a few times. The V and J genes are TRBV7-2 and TRBJ1-2, with D unresolved. The CDR3 covers 15 residues. Germline V lookup: CDR1 SGHTA, CDR2 FQGNSA. The V end lost 1 base, the J end lost 8 bases, and 17 bases lay between the germline ends. The CDR3 loop reads CASSLVGTQKIGYTF. The CDR3 nucleotides are TGTGCCAGCAGCTTAGTGGGCACCCAGAAAATAGGCTACACCTTC.

The genes are TRBV28 and TRBJ1-1; TRBD1 might be the D (5 bases). The germline gives CDR1 MDHEN, CDR2 SYDVKM. V dropped 5 bases and J dropped 7 bases, with 23 bases sitting between them. The CDR3 loop spans 16 amino acids. As DNA, the CDR3 is TGTGCCAGCAGTGCTGGGTTGGCAGTCAAAGGGGTTGAAGCTTTCTTT. This gives the protein CASSAGLAVKGVEAFF.

CDR3 DNA: TGTGCCATCTCGACAGGGGACAGCTCCTACAATGAGCAGTTCTTC. This sequence encodes CAISTGDSSYNEQFF. The V call is TRBV10-3, the J call TRBJ2-1; 8 bases agree with TRBD1. This CDR3 is 15 amino acids long. J gave up 0 bases and V 8 bases, and 6 bases lay outside the gene matches. CDR1 ENHRY and CDR2 SYGVKD come from the germline V gene.

This chain connects TRBV2 to TRBJ1-5; a weak D match, TRBD1 (6 bases). Trimming stripped 3 bases from V and 6 bases from J, with 9 bases between. The CDR3 loop spans 13 amino acids. Germline CDR1 reads SNHLY; CDR2 reads FYNNEI. CDR3 bases: TGTGCCAGCAGTGAGGGGGCGCGTCAGCCCCAGCATTTT. This sequence encodes CASSEGARQPQHF.